Each of the 4 T cell receptor beta chains below was sequenced from the same sample in a study of blood T cell repertoires in COVID-19. Using immunoSEQ multiplex PCR, the repertoire was profiled, and TCRdb retains in-frame clones only, with some absent. Among 320,000 or so clones listed, 85% were seen once. Sequencing input: PBMCs or T cells enriched from blood (not recorded which). All receptors come from a woman aged 25 to 39 who had been exposed to COVID-19.

This clone was observed a single time. The rearrangement links TRBV5-6 to TRBJ1-2, with D uncertain. With 0 bases removed from V and 6 bases from J, the gap between germline ends came to 9 bases. Germline-derived CDR1 and CDR2 are SGHDT and YYEEEE. The CDR3 spans 13 residues. The CDR3 loop is CASSLGLGDGYTF. DNA for the CDR3: TGTGCCAGCAGCTTGGGCCTGGGCGATGGCTACACCTTC.

J is TRBJ1-5 and V is TRBV6-5; D is perhaps TRBD1 (5 bases). This CDR3 comprises 14 residues. The germline gives CDR1 MNHEY, CDR2 SVGAGI. The V end lost 6 bases, the J end lost 5 bases, and 14 bases lay between the germline ends. CDR3 in amino acids: CASRPGTYDQPQHF. In DNA, the CDR3 is TGTGCCAGCAGACCTGGGACTTACGATCAGCCCCAGCATTTT.

The chain links TRBV5-1 to TRBJ2-1; D gene uncertain. Germline CDR1 reads SGHRS; CDR2 reads YFSETQ. Trimming left V 1 base short and J 5 bases short, with 7 bases between. This CDR3 is 13 amino acids long. CDR3 sequence (DNA): TGCGCCAGCAGCTTGTCGGCGGACAATGAGCAGTTCTTC. It yields the protein CASSLSADNEQFF.

This clone was observed a single time. The DNA for the CDR3 is TGTGCTAGTGGTTTGATGGGAGGGTCAAACATTCAGTACTTC. Residues: CASGLMGGSNIQYF. V usage is TRBV12-5 and J usage is TRBJ2-4; 7 bases map to TRBD2. The ends lost 2 bases at V and 6 bases at J; junction bases unmatched: 4. The CDR3 runs 14 residues. CDR1 LGHNT and CDR2 FRNRAP come from the germline V gene. Looking up the rest from reference TRBV12-5 and TRBJ2-4 gives the full variable domain: DARVTQTPRHKVTEMGQEVTMRCQPILGHNTVFWYRQTMMQGLELLAYFRNRAPLDDSGMPKDRFSAEMPDATLATLKIQPSEPRDSAVYFCASGLMGGSNIQYFGAGTRLSVL.